Presented here are 23 T cell receptor beta chains from one specimen sequenced in a study of blood T cell repertoires in COVID-19. Method: immunoSEQ multiplex PCR; TCRdb's copy keeps in-frame clones and lacks some. This table holds some 160,000 clones, roughly 80% found once. Source material: PBMCs or T cells enriched from blood (not recorded which). The receptors come from a woman in her sixties or seventies who had recovered from COVID-19.

This clone was observed a few times. The chain combines TRBV19 with TRBJ1-5; tentatively, D is TRBD1 (5 bases). V was trimmed by 4 bases and J by 11 bases, leaving 21 bases between them. The CDR3 is 15 amino acids. Germline CDR1 is LNHDA and CDR2 is SQIVND (reference sequence). CDR3 DNA: TGTGCCAGTAGTAGCACAGGACACCCGACGGGAGCCCAGCATTTT. Encoded protein: CASSSTGHPTGAQHF.

The rearrangement joins TRBV15 to TRBJ1-4; D not certain. CDR1 LNHNV and CDR2 YYDKDF come from the germline V gene (reference sequence). V dropped 0 bases and J dropped 7 bases, with 6 bases sitting between them. This CDR3 region has 13 residues. CDR3 sequence: CATSRDPSEKLFF. The CDR3 coding sequence is TGTGCCACCAGCAGAGACCCCAGTGAAAAACTGTTTTTT.

CDR3 in amino acids: CASSFGRYEKLFF. In DNA form, the CDR3 reads TGTGCCAGCAGTTTTGGGCGTTATGAAAAACTGTTTTTT. This chain uses TRBV12-3 or TRBV12-4 with TRBJ1-4, with unresolved D. The CDR3 spans 13 residues. Trimming took off 3 bases at V and 6 bases at J, with 8 bases between the two ends.

The sample holds a few counts of this clone. The rearrangement links TRBV5-4 to TRBJ2-5; a weak D match, TRBD1 (6 bases). V lost 4 bases and J 0 bases, leaving 10 bases between the germline ends. This CDR3 is built from 14 residues. Germline loops: CDR1 SGHNT, CDR2 YYREEE (reference sequence). The CDR3 DNA reads TGTGCCAGCAGCCCGGGGACAAACCAAGAGACCCAGTACTTC. As protein: CASSPGTNQETQYF.

V is TRBV5-3 and J is TRBJ2-7, with D tentatively TRBD2 (7 bases). TRBV5-3 is identified as an open reading frame with a role that is uncertain. Trimming stripped 7 bases from V and 2 bases from J, with 13 bases between. The CDR3 loop spans 13 amino acids. The CDR3 is CARFEGGTYEQYF. The CDR3 DNA reads TGTGCCAGATTTGAGGGGGGGACCTACGAGCAGTACTTC.

This chain links TRBV27 with TRBJ1-2, with D possibly TRBD1 on 5 matching bases. CDR1 and CDR2 from the germline V gene are MNHEY and SMNVEV (reference sequence). The CDR3 has 13 amino acids. The V gene lost 6 bases and the J gene lost 7 bases, with 15 bases spanning the gap. Here the CDR3 reads CASRTEGVRGYTF. The CDR3 DNA is TGTGCCAGCAGGACAGAAGGGGTCCGTGGCTACACCTTC.

This chain joins TRBV7-2 and TRBJ1-1, with D hard to call. Trimming pared 3 bases from V and 2 bases from J, leaving 10 bases between. Germline V gives CDR1 SGHTA, CDR2 FQGNSA. This CDR3 is built from 14 residues. CDR3: CASSLSGVNTEAFF. In DNA form, the CDR3 reads TGTGCCAGCAGCTTGTCGGGTGTAAACACTGAAGCTTTCTTT.

This chain connects TRBV4-1 to TRBJ1-1; D uncertain. Trimming left V 1 base short and J 6 bases short, with 12 bases between. The CDR3 has 14 amino acids. The germline V gene has CDR1 MGHRA and CDR2 YSYEKL. CDR3 amino acids: CASSQVSGAAEAFF. CDR3 in DNA: TGCGCCAGCAGCCAAGTGTCGGGAGCAGCTGAAGCTTTCTTT.

J is TRBJ1-2 and V is TRBV5-1; 8 bases line up with TRBD1. From germline, CDR1 is SGHRS and CDR2 YFSETQ. This CDR3 spans 15 amino acids. The V segment lost 4 bases and the J segment 2 bases; nucleotides outside the gene matches: 7. The CDR3 sequence: CASSIAGGANYGYTF. The CDR3 bases are TGCGCCAGCAGCATCGCAGGGGGCGCGAACTATGGCTACACCTTC.

DNA for the CDR3: TGTGCCAGCAGGACGACAGGGAAGTCCTACGAGCAGTACTTC. It specifies CASRTTGKSYEQYF. The V call is TRBV5-8, the J call TRBJ2-7; the match to TRBD1 covers 7 bases. Germline CDR1 SGHTS, CDR2 YDEGEE. This CDR3 region has 14 residues. V lost 5 bases and J lost 1; bases outside the gene matches: 6.

The CDR3 coding sequence is TGTGCCAGCAGCGTGGGGGGGAGCACTGAAGCTTTCTTT. Translating it yields CASSVGGSTEAFF. The J gene is TRBJ1-1, the V gene TRBV11-3; a possible D gene is TRBD1 (5 bases). V was pared by 5 bases and J by 4 bases, with 11 bases between. The V gene's germline CDR1 is SGHNT and CDR2 YENEEA. There are 13 residues in the CDR3.

The chain couples TRBV2 to TRBJ1-2; TRBD1 matches 10 bases. The ends lost 4 bases at V and 8 bases at J; junction bases unmatched: 7. The CDR3 totals 14 residues. Germline loops: CDR1 SNHLY, CDR2 FYNNEI. Here the CDR3 reads CASSVFGTGVGYTF. CDR3 nucleotide sequence: TGTGCCAGCAGTGTATTTGGGACAGGGGTCGGCTACACCTTC.

The chain carries TRBV7-2 and TRBJ1-3, with 8 bases that match TRBD1. V was pared by 3 bases and J by 2 bases, with 3 bases of the junction left unmatched. The germline CDR1 and CDR2 sequences are SGHTA and FQGNSA. CDR3 length equals 15 residues. The CDR3 DNA sequence: TGTGCCAGCAGCTTGATACAGGGGGCTGGAAACACCATATATTTT. Its protein is CASSLIQGAGNTIYF. Combining the CDR3 with reference TRBV7-2 and TRBJ1-3 gives the whole variable domain GAGVSQSPSNKVTEKGKDVELRCDPISGHTALYWYRQSLGQGLEFLIYFQGNSAPDKSGLPSDRFSAERTGGSVSTLTIQRTQQEDSAVYLCASSLIQGAGNTIYFGEGSWLTVV.

This CDR3 is CSVEESRGAREKLFF. CDR3 nucleotides: TGCAGCGTTGAAGAATCCCGGGGGGCGAGGGAAAAACTGTTTTTT. The gene calls are TRBV29-1 and TRBJ1-4; maybe TRBD1 (6 bases). CDR3 length: 15 amino acids. The germline V and J ends were trimmed by 0 bases and 8 bases, with 16 bases remaining between them. Germline values: CDR1 SQVTM, CDR2 ANQGSEA.

V usage is TRBV9 and J usage is TRBJ2-7; 9 bases map to TRBD2. The germline CDR1 and CDR2 sequences are SGDLS and YYNGEE. This CDR3 spans 15 amino acids. V lost 0 bases, J lost 2 bases, and 3 bases stayed unmatched. CDR3 region: CASSVVAGGPYEQYF. DNA of the CDR3: TGTGCCAGCAGCGTAGTTGCGGGGGGGCCCTACGAGCAGTACTTC. Supplemented by reference TRBV9 and TRBJ2-7, the full variable domain reads DSGVTQTPKHLITATGQRVTLRCSPRSGDLSVYWYQQSLDQGLQFLIQYYNGEERAKGNILERFSAQQFPDLHSELNLSSLELGDSALYFCASSVVAGGPYEQYFGPGTRLTVT.

In this sample, this clone turned up once. The chain has TRBV2 and TRBJ1-1; weak D call: TRBD1 (5 bases). Per the germline V gene, CDR1 is SNHLY and CDR2 is FYNNEI. With 7 bases removed from V and 10 bases from J, the gap between germline ends came to 16 bases. CDR3 length: 12 amino acids. Here the CDR3 reads CASIPRGGIAFF. The CDR3 bases are TGTGCCAGCATCCCCCGGGGGGGGATAGCTTTCTTT.

This clone was observed a handful of times. The rearrangement uses TRBV3-1 (or the pseudogene TRBV3-2) and TRBJ1-2; unclear D gene. Germline V gene sequence: CDR1 LGHDT, CDR2 YNNKEL (reference sequence). The V and J ends lost 0 bases and 8 bases respectively, with 13 bases between them. CDR3 length equals 14 residues. CDR3: CASSQDLRAFGYTF. CDR3 bases: TGTGCCAGCAGCCAAGACTTGAGGGCCTTCGGCTACACCTTC.

The gene calls are TRBV28 and TRBJ1-4, with D possibly matching TRBD1 (5 bases). Trimming pared 4 bases from V and 0 bases from J, leaving 6 bases between. CDR1 is MDHEN, CDR2 SYDVKM, per germline. The CDR3 runs to 14 residues. For the CDR3, the DNA is TGTGCCAGCAGTTCAGGGACAACTAATGAAAAACTGTTTTTT. Its protein product is CASSSGTTNEKLFF. The full variable domain, in which reference TRBV28 and TRBJ1-4 provide the parts outside the CDR3, is DVKVTQSSRYLVKRTGEKVFLECVQDMDHENMFWYRQDPGLGLRLIYFSYDVKMKEKGDIPEGYSVSREKKERFSLILESASTNQTSMYLCASSSGTTNEKLFFGSGTQLSVL.

V gene TRBV5-4 combines with J gene TRBJ1-1, with D uncertain. The V gene lost 0 bases and the J gene lost 0 bases, with 9 bases spanning the gap. The length of the CDR3 is 15 residues. Germline V gives CDR1 SGHNT, CDR2 YYREEE (reference sequence). The DNA for the CDR3 is TGTGCCAGCAGCTTGGGTGGGAGAATGAACACTGAAGCTTTCTTT. As protein: CASSLGGRMNTEAFF.

The chain joins TRBV3-1 (or the pseudogene TRBV3-2) to TRBJ1-4; the match to TRBD1 covers 7 bases. Trimming at V came to 5 bases and at J to 10 bases, leaving 4 bases not matched to a gene. There are 12 residues in the CDR3. Germline CDR1 is LGHDT and CDR2 is YNNKEL (reference sequence). CDR3 protein: CASSETGIKLFF. The CDR3, as DNA: TGTGCCAGCAGCGAGACAGGGATAAAACTGTTTTTT.

This clone came up a few times. The CDR3 region is CASSSLLNEKLFF. CDR3 DNA sequence: TGTGCCAGCAGTTCCCTACTAAATGAAAAACTGTTTTTT. The rearrangement uses TRBV6-5 and TRBJ1-4; D uncertain. The germline gives CDR1 MNHEY, CDR2 SVGAGI. The CDR3 length is 13 residues. Trimming took off 4 bases at V and 5 bases at J, with 8 bases between the two ends.

In its sample, this clone was seen many times. The chain employs TRBV10-2 and TRBJ2-1; D gene uncertain. Trimming took 1 base from V and 0 from J, leaving 10 bases between them. Germline CDR1 reads WSHSY; CDR2 reads SAAADI. CDR3 length: 16 amino acids. CDR3 region: CASSEYGSGSYNEQFF. The CDR3 nucleotides read TGCGCCAGCAGTGAGTACGGTTCGGGCTCCTACAATGAGCAGTTCTTC.

CDR3: CASSVGAGGIDEQFF. Here the CDR3 DNA reads TGTGCCAGCAGCGTAGGGGCAGGGGGTATCGATGAGCAGTTCTTC. The chain has TRBV9 and TRBJ2-1, with 7 bases lining up with TRBD1. Trimming at V came to 0 bases and at J to 8 bases, leaving 8 bases not matched to a gene. CDR3 length: 15 residues. Germline V gene sequence: CDR1 SGDLS, CDR2 YYNGEE.